The 11 T cell receptor beta chains reported below all come from one sample, sequenced in a study of glioma-infiltrating T cells. TCR alpha and beta CDR3 regions were amplified from RNA using iRepertoire nested multiplex PCR. One entry per CDR3 protein, called by TCRdb with MiXCR from the multiplex PCR reads. The table lists under 200,000 distinct CDR3 sequences, over 25% of them singletons. The sample consisted of glioma tissue, nonneoplastic brain tissue, or PBMCs (not recorded which). Receptors were obtained from a human donor with low-grade glioma or glioblastoma, undergoing nonglioma brain surgery, or in good health (not recorded which).

A word on this clonotype: Just one base apart from a much larger clone, this may be a read error. The chain employs TRBV18 and TRBJ2-7; TRBD2 matches at 9 bases. The CDR3 is made up of 16 amino acids. Germline CDR1 KGHSH, CDR2 LQKENI. CDR3 coding DNA: TGTACCAGCAGCCCCCCACATGCTAGCGGGATCAACGAGCAGTACTTC. As protein: CTSSPPHASGINEQYF. The complete variable domain, with remaining parts taken from reference TRBV18 and TRBJ2-7, reads NAGVMQNPRHLVRRRGQEARLRCSPMKGHSHVYWYRQLPEEGLKFMVYLQKENIIDESGMPKERFSAEFPKEGPSILRIQQVVRGDSAAYFCTSSPPHASGINEQYFGPGTRLTVT.

V usage is TRBV6-2 or TRBV6-3 and J usage is TRBJ2-1; no firm D call. This CDR3 region has 17 residues. V was trimmed by 0 bases and J by 7 bases, leaving 19 bases between them. Germline V CDR1 and CDR2: MNHEY, SVGEGT. CDR3 sequence reads: CASSYSPVSEMFNEQFF. The CDR3 bases are TGTGCCAGCAGTTACTCGCCGGTCAGCGAGATGTTTAATGAGCAGTTCTTC.

This clonotype was observed many times. V and J are TRBV18 and TRBJ1-2; D unresolved. V lost 3 bases to trimming and J lost 6 bases, with 11 bases between them. The CDR3 extends over 13 amino acids. The germline V gene has CDR1 KGHSH and CDR2 LQKENI. CDR3: CASSPDQRDGYTF. The CDR3 DNA sequence: TGTGCCAGCTCACCGGATCAGCGGGATGGCTACACCTTC.

The chain has TRBV6-2 or TRBV6-3 and TRBJ2-3; 13 bases line up with TRBD2. Germline assignment: CDR1 MNHEY and CDR2 SVGEGT. J was trimmed by 2 bases and V by 5 bases; bases with no gene match: 7. The CDR3 has 17 residues. As DNA, the CDR3 is TGTGCCAGCAGTGGGCCCGGGACTAGCGGGACCACAGATACGCAGTATTTT. Translation: CASSGPGTSGTTDTQYF.

Details on this clonotype: This sequence may be a read error, since a much larger clone differs from it by one base. V usage is TRBV7-2 and J usage is TRBJ2-1; 8 nucleotides match TRBD1. Germline-derived CDR1 and CDR2 are SGHTA and FQGNSA. The J segment lost 8 bases and the V segment lost 3 bases, leaving 3 bases of the junction unmatched. The CDR3 has 13 residues. The CDR3 region has the DNA TGTGCCAGCAGCTTGACAGGGGTCTATGAGCAGTTCTTC. Encoded protein: CASSLTGVYEQFF.

This clonotype came up a few times. The V call is TRBV7-3, the J call TRBJ2-3, with D possibly being TRBD1 or TRBD2 (5 bases each). There are 13 residues in the CDR3. V lost 6 bases to trimming and J lost 4 bases, with 11 bases between them. Germline V gene data show CDR1 as SGHTA and CDR2 as FQGTGA. As DNA, the CDR3 is TGTGCCAGCAGTACGACGGGGCCAGATACGCAGTATTTT. The encoded protein is CASSTTGPDTQYF. Full variable domain (remainder filled in from reference TRBV7-3 and TRBJ2-3): GAGVSQTPSNKVTEKGKYVELRCDPISGHTALYWYRQSLGQGPEFLIYFQGTGAADDSGLPNDRFFAVRPEGSVSTLKIQRTERGDSAVYLCASSTTGPDTQYFGPGTRLTVL.

A word on this clonotype: With a much larger clone just one base away, this may be a read error. This chain links TRBV6-5 with TRBJ2-1; 10 bases agree with TRBD2. The CDR3 consists of 18 residues. V lost 0 bases, J lost 4 bases, and 9 bases stayed unmatched. Germline V lookup: CDR1 MNHEY, CDR2 SVGAGI. The CDR3 DNA reads as TGTGCCAGCAGTTACTCGCCGGCTGCTAGCGGGGGATACAATGAGCAGTTCTTC. Translated, it gives CASSYSPAASGGYNEQFF.

This clonotype was seen more than once but under ten times. The V gene is TRBV9, the J gene TRBJ2-5; D unresolved. Deletions cut 7 bases from V and 2 bases from J, with 12 bases between. The CDR3 spans 13 residues. CDR1 and CDR2 from the germline V gene are SGDLS and YYNGEE. The CDR3 DNA reads TGTGCCAGCTTAGGCAGCCCTCAAGAGACCCAGTACTTC. Protein: CASLGSPQETQYF. Full variable domain (rest looked up from reference TRBV9 and TRBJ2-5): DSGVTQTPKHLITATGQRVTLRCSPRSGDLSVYWYQQSLDQGLQFLIQYYNGEERAKGNILERFSAQQFPDLHSELNLSSLELGDSALYFCASLGSPQETQYFGPGTRLLVL.

A word on this clonotype: This may be a read error: a much more frequent sequence differs by one nucleotide. The genes are TRBV7-9 and TRBJ2-5; D is unresolved. V lost 8 bases and J 12 bases, leaving 22 bases between the germline ends. The CDR3 length is 13 residues. Germline V gene sequence: CDR1 SEHNR, CDR2 FQNEAQ (reference sequence). In nucleotides, the CDR3 is TGTGCCAGCGGAACGACTGTCTCCTACGAGAAGTACTTC. This gives the protein CASGTTVSYEKYF.

In its sample, this clonotype was seen many times. The rearrangement joins TRBV2 to TRBJ2-3; D uncertain. The length of the CDR3 is 15 residues. Trimming pared 5 bases from V and 2 bases from J, leaving 14 bases between. Per the germline V gene, CDR1 is SNHLY and CDR2 is FYNNEI. CDR3: CASSRTGLDTDTQYF. The CDR3 DNA is TGTGCCAGCAGTCGAACGGGCCTTGACACAGATACGCAGTATTTT.

V and J are TRBV6-5 and TRBJ1-3; D is undetermined. CDR3 length: 16 amino acids. Deletions cut 8 bases from V and 0 bases from J, with 17 bases between. The germline CDR1 and CDR2 sequences are MNHEY and SVGAGI. CDR3 coding DNA: TGTGCCAGCCCCTACTCGAATTTTCCCTCTGGAAACACCATATATTTT. This sequence encodes CASPYSNFPSGNTIYF.